These 29 T cell receptor beta chains share one sample of origin, sequenced in a study of identical twins. TCRdb re-called the 5' RACE reads through MiXCR, storing one row per CDR3 protein. Among around 490,000 distinct CDR3 sequences listed, about 13% were seen once. The same sample was also studied in work on yellow fever vaccine responses in identical twins.

The material sequenced was CD4+ T cells sorted from blood. These receptors came from a woman between 18 and 29 years old in good health.

V gene TRBV24-1 combines with J gene TRBJ2-1; possible D gene TRBD2, 5 bases. V lost 1 base, J lost 1 base, and 7 bases lay in between. The CDR3 spans 15 residues. Germline loops: CDR1 KGHDR, CDR2 SFDVKD. Here the CDR3 DNA reads TGTGCCACCAGTGATTTATCGGGGTCCTACAATGAGCAGTTCTTC. Amino acid sequence: CATSDLSGSYNEQFF.

This chain uses TRBV7-3 with TRBJ2-3; no firm D call. CDR1 is SGHTA and CDR2 is FQGTGA in the germline V gene. The CDR3 has 14 residues. Deletions cut 1 base from V and 4 bases from J, with 9 bases between. The CDR3 region has the DNA TGTGCCAGCAGCTTAAACTCAATCTCAGATACGCAGTATTTT. Translation gives CASSLNSISDTQYF.

The table lists this clonotype with a few counts. This chain uses TRBV5-1 with TRBJ2-1, with 8 bases lining up with TRBD2. Per the germline V gene, CDR1 is SGHRS and CDR2 is YFSETQ. The CDR3 extends over 14 amino acids. The ends lost 0 bases at V and 15 bases at J; junction bases unmatched: 11. The chain's CDR3 is CASSLGLAPTKGFF. The CDR3 region has the DNA TGCGCCAGCAGCTTGGGACTAGCGCCAACGAAGGGGTTCTTC.

This clonotype was counted a few times. The DNA for the CDR3 is TGTGCCAGCAGCTCCAAGGACAGCTCCTACAATGAGCAGTTCTTC. Encoded protein: CASSSKDSSYNEQFF. This chain connects TRBV11-3 to TRBJ2-1; the D gene is possibly TRBD1 (6 bases). Trimming shortened V by 4 bases and J by 0 bases, and 10 bases separated the two germline ends. Germline V CDR1 and CDR2: SGHNT, YENEEA. The CDR3 is made up of 15 amino acids.

This clonotype was counted ten times or more. The chain couples TRBV20-1 to TRBJ2-3; perhaps D is TRBD1 or TRBD2 (5 bases each). V dropped 8 bases and J dropped 2 bases, with 17 bases sitting between them. In germline, CDR1 is DFQATT, CDR2 SNEGSKA (reference sequence). This CDR3 has 14 amino acids. CDR3 in DNA: TGCAGTAGTGGGGGTGGCGGAACCACAGATACGCAGTATTTT. Its protein product is CSSGGGGTTDTQYF.

The V and J genes are TRBV6-2 or TRBV6-3 and TRBJ2-7; 9 bases map to TRBD2. Germline V lookup: CDR1 MNHEY, CDR2 SVGEGT. Trimming cost V 4 bases and J 6 bases; bases outside gene matches: 7. CDR3 length: 14 residues. The CDR3 DNA follows: TGTGCCAGCAGTTCCCTAGCGGGAATTGGCGAGCAGTACTTC. This encodes CASSSLAGIGEQYF.

This clonotype was picked up many times. This rearrangement joins TRBV11-2 to TRBJ2-2, with 7 nucleotides matching TRBD1. The V and J ends lost 5 bases and 4 bases, in that order; junction bases with no gene match: 16. There are 18 residues in the CDR3. The germline V gene encodes CDR1 SGHAT and CDR2 FQNNGV. DNA of the CDR3: TGTGCCAGCAGCCGTGCGAAACGGACAGGCGCGGCCACCGGGGAGCTGTTTTTT. This translates into CASSRAKRTGAATGELFF. The whole variable domain, filled in from reference TRBV11-2 and TRBJ2-2, reads EAGVAQSPRYKIIEKRQSVAFWCNPISGHATLYWYQQILGQGPKLLIQFQNNGVVDDSQLPKDRFSAERLKGVDSTLKIQPAKLEDSAVYLCASSRAKRTGAATGELFFGEGSRLTVL.

The chain couples TRBV15 to TRBJ2-1, with 7 bases identical to TRBD2. Germline CDR1 reads LNHNV; CDR2 reads YYDKDF (reference sequence). The junction had 1 base not matched to a gene; V was cut back by 0 bases and J by 8 bases. This CDR3 is built from 13 residues. CDR3 amino acids: CATSRDLADEQFF. CDR3 coding DNA: TGTGCCACCAGCAGAGATCTAGCGGATGAGCAGTTCTTC. The entire variable domain, with the rest obtained from reference TRBV15 and TRBJ2-1, is as follows: DAMVIQNPRYQVTQFGKPVTLSCSQTLNHNVMYWYQQKSSQAPKLLFHYYDKDFNNEADTPDNFQSRRPNTSFCFLDIRSPGLGDTAMYLCATSRDLADEQFFGPGTRLTVL.

The chain recombines TRBV4-2 with TRBJ1-4; D remains unclear. The CDR3 is 16 amino acids. The germline V gene has CDR1 LGHNA and CDR2 YNFKEQ. The V and J ends lost 1 base and 8 bases respectively, with 17 bases between them. CDR3 region: CASSQAVGEIGEKLFF. As DNA, the CDR3 is TGTGCCAGCAGCCAAGCAGTTGGGGAAATTGGCGAAAAACTGTTTTTT.

The chain links TRBV14 to TRBJ2-5; either TRBD1 or TRBD2 may supply D (5 bases each). Germline V gene lookup returns CDR1 SGHDN and CDR2 FVKESK. V gave up 0 bases and J gave up 1 base, with 9 bases separating them. CDR3 size: 15 residues. CDR3 region: CASSQDRGFQETQYF. As DNA, the CDR3 is TGTGCCAGCAGCCAAGATCGGGGCTTCCAAGAGACCCAGTACTTC.

This chain uses TRBV6-2 or TRBV6-3 with TRBJ1-5; 9 nucleotides match TRBD1. Germline CDR1 reads MNHEY; CDR2 reads SVGEGT. The CDR3 consists of 15 residues. V dropped 0 bases and J dropped 5; count of bases not matched to a gene: 2. The CDR3 spells CASSYSRQGDQPQHF. The CDR3 DNA sequence: TGTGCCAGCAGTTACTCGAGACAGGGGGATCAGCCCCAGCATTTT.

This clonotype was detected many times. The J gene is TRBJ2-7, the V gene TRBV29-1, with TRBD2 matching over 9 bases. Germline CDR1 and CDR2: SQVTM and ANQGSEA. CDR3 length: 13 amino acids. V dropped 4 bases and J dropped 5; count of bases not matched to a gene: 6. CDR3: CSVVGLAGNEQYF. The DNA of the CDR3 is TGCAGCGTTGTTGGCCTAGCGGGAAACGAGCAGTACTTC.

V usage is TRBV11-2 and J usage is TRBJ2-7; 7 nucleotides agree with TRBD1. This CDR3 is built from 14 residues. Looked up from germline, CDR1 is SGHAT and CDR2 is FQNNGV. J lost 11 bases, V lost 5 bases, and 15 bases had no gene match. Written as DNA, the CDR3 is TGTGCCAGCAGCATAATTGGTTACCAGACAGGGAAGTACTTC. Protein product: CASSIIGYQTGKYF.

This clonotype has a handful of counts. This chain joins TRBV7-8 and TRBJ1-1, with TRBD1 identical over 9 bases. The CDR3 spans 16 residues. V trimming: 5 bases; J trimming: 0 bases; junction bases outside the gene matches: 7. CDR1 is SGHVS and CDR2 is FQNEAQ in the germline V gene. The CDR3 coding sequence is TGTGCCAGCAGCCTTGGGACAGGGAAATTGAACACTGAAGCTTTCTTT. Amino acid sequence: CASSLGTGKLNTEAFF.

This clonotype showed up many times. The chain combines TRBV5-6 with TRBJ2-7; D is possibly TRBD2 (6 bases). The CDR3 totals 14 residues. The V gene lost 5 bases and the J gene lost 0 bases, with 12 bases spanning the gap. The germline gives CDR1 SGHDT, CDR2 YYEEEE. This chain's CDR3 is CASSLDGSSYEQYF. CDR3 DNA sequence: TGTGCCAGCAGTCTGGACGGGAGCTCCTACGAGCAGTACTTC.

This clonotype was detected only a few times. This chain joins TRBV2 and TRBJ2-4; unclear D gene. The germline V gene has CDR1 SNHLY and CDR2 FYNNEI. The CDR3 extends over 14 amino acids. Deletions cut 5 bases from V and 0 bases from J, with 8 bases between. CDR3 amino acids: CASSTVLAKNIQYF. DNA for the CDR3: TGTGCCAGCAGTACGGTACTAGCCAAAAACATTCAGTACTTC. Together with reference TRBV2 and TRBJ2-4, the CDR3 gives the full variable domain: EPEVTQTPSHQVTQMGQEVILRCVPISNHLYFYWYRQILGQKVEFLVSFYNNEISEKSEIFDDQFSVERPDGSNFTLKIRSTKLEDSAMYFCASSTVLAKNIQYFGAGTRLSVL.

In this sample, this clonotype turned up a few times. This chain's CDR3 is CASSLVAGVGEQFF. DNA of the CDR3: TGTGCCAGCAGCTTAGTAGCGGGAGTTGGTGAGCAGTTCTTC. This rearrangement joins TRBV7-9 to TRBJ2-1; 9 bases agree with TRBD2. Germline values: CDR1 SEHNR, CDR2 FQNEAQ (reference sequence). The CDR3 runs 14 residues. V was clipped by 1 base and J by 9 bases; unmatched bases: 4.

V usage is TRBV7-9 and J usage is TRBJ2-7, with 7 bases lining up with TRBD2. V lost 5 bases to trimming and J lost 7 bases; unmatched junction nucleotides: 17. Germline V gene data show CDR1 as SEHNR and CDR2 as FQNEAQ (reference sequence). There are 16 residues in the CDR3. CDR3 region: CASSPYSGTTFGEQYF. The CDR3 nucleotides are TGTGCCAGCAGCCCATACTCCGGGACTACCTTCGGTGAGCAGTACTTC.

This clonotype was counted only a few times. This may be a read error, as it is one base from a much larger clone. The chain uses TRBV11-1 and TRBJ2-2, with no clear D. In germline, CDR1 is SGHAT, CDR2 FQDESV (reference sequence). V shed 1 base and J shed 3 bases, with 6 bases lying between them. CDR3 size: 14 residues. CDR3 residues: CASSLERYTGELFF. CDR3 in DNA: TGTGCCAGCAGCTTAGAAAGATACACCGGGGAGCTGTTTTTT.

In this sample, this clonotype turned up many times. This sequence joins TRBV20-1 and TRBJ1-1, with D unresolved. Trimming pared 6 bases from V and 4 bases from J, leaving 15 bases between. The CDR3 covers 13 residues. CDR1 is DFQATT and CDR2 is SNEGSKA in the germline V gene (reference sequence). CDR3 region: CSAPTRGSTEAFF. The CDR3 DNA is TGCAGTGCCCCGACCCGGGGTTCCACTGAAGCTTTCTTT.

The sample holds many counts of this clonotype. The chain recombines TRBV6-1 with TRBJ2-7; possibly TRBD1 or TRBD2 for D (5 bases each). V was pared by 7 bases and J by 1 base, with 14 bases between. The CDR3 totals 14 residues. Germline V CDR1 and CDR2: MNHNS, SASEGT. This CDR3 is CASKRDGQSYEQYF. In DNA, the CDR3 is TGTGCCAGCAAGAGGGACGGTCAGTCCTACGAGCAGTACTTC.

This chain connects TRBV24-1 to TRBJ2-7; 10 bases are shared with TRBD2. Germline-derived CDR1 and CDR2 are KGHDR and SFDVKD. Trimming removed 0 bases from V and 4 bases from J; junction bases left unmatched: 5. The CDR3 sequence is 16 residues long. CDR3 residues: CATSDLRSSGSYEQYF. CDR3 nucleotides: TGTGCCACCAGTGATTTGAGGTCTAGCGGGAGTTACGAGCAGTACTTC.

This clonotype was counted only a few times. V gene TRBV11-2 combines with J gene TRBJ2-4; possible D gene TRBD1, 6 bases. The CDR3 has 14 residues. V dropped 2 bases and J dropped 7 bases, with 12 bases sitting between them. Germline-derived CDR1 and CDR2 are SGHAT and FQNNGV. The CDR3 reads CASSLSSGHNIQYF. The CDR3 region has the DNA TGTGCCAGCAGCTTAAGTTCGGGACACAACATTCAGTACTTC.

The V and J genes are TRBV20-1 and TRBJ2-7, with 11 bases that match TRBD2. From germline, CDR1 is DFQATT and CDR2 SNEGSKA (reference sequence). The CDR3 loop spans 17 amino acids. J was trimmed by 5 bases and V by 3 bases; bases with no gene match: 15. The CDR3 DNA follows: TGCAGTGCTAGTGAGACTAGGGCTAGCGGGAGGTTGGACGAGCAGTACTTC. This gives the protein CSASETRASGRLDEQYF.

This chain uses TRBV7-9 with TRBJ2-4; D not resolved. V gave up 3 bases and J gave up 5 bases, with 2 bases separating them. Germline CDR1 is SEHNR and CDR2 is FQNEAQ (reference sequence). The CDR3 contains 11 residues. The CDR3 DNA is TGTGCCAGCAGCTTCGAAAACATTCAGTACTTC. Translation: CASSFENIQYF.

This clonotype was picked up a small number of times. The chain carries TRBV7-2 and TRBJ2-7, with 9 bases matching TRBD1. Germline V gene sequence: CDR1 SGHTA, CDR2 FQGNSA. This CDR3 has 14 residues. Losses at the gene ends were 2 bases for V and 3 bases for J; bases not matched to a gene: 2. In nucleotides, the CDR3 is TGTGCCAGCAGCTTAAAGACAGGGGGCTACGAGCAGTACTTC. Protein sequence: CASSLKTGGYEQYF.

This clonotype was seen only a few times. The chain combines TRBV6-1 with TRBJ1-4, with D unclear. This CDR3 has 14 residues. Germline V gene lookup returns CDR1 MNHNS and CDR2 SASEGT. V gave up 10 bases and J gave up 7 bases, with 19 bases separating them. The CDR3 coding sequence is TGTGCCACATCGCCGGGCGTTGGGTCTGAAAAACTGTTTTTT. Amino acids: CATSPGVGSEKLFF.

This clonotype was seen a handful of times. The genes are TRBV10-1 and TRBJ2-7; 9 positions agree with TRBD2. The V gene end was trimmed by 8 bases and the J gene end by 3 bases; junction bases not matched to a gene: 23. The CDR3 has 19 residues. Germline V CDR1 and CDR2: WNHNN, SYGVQD (reference sequence). CDR3 sequence (DNA): TGCGCCAGCCCGAGGGTAGGAGCTCGAGCAGCGGGAGGTTACTACGAGCAGTACTTC. Its translation: CASPRVGARAAGGYYEQYF.

The table lists this clonotype with a few counts. V and J are TRBV7-2 and TRBJ2-5, with TRBD2 identical over 12 bases. CDR3 size: 15 residues. V lost 1 base, J lost 6 bases, and 3 bases stayed unmatched. CDR1 is SGHTA, CDR2 FQGNSA, per germline. The DNA for the CDR3 is TGTGCCAGCAGCTTAGGGACTAGCGGGAAACAGACCCAGTACTTC. This translates into CASSLGTSGKQTQYF.